The clone carrying this TCR beta chain was counted only a few times. No antigen is known for it. This sample is part of a study of radiotherapy plus CTLA-4 blockade in lung cancer. Profiled with immunoSEQ multiplex PCR; TCRdb holds only in-frame clones, not every one. The profile shows tens of thousands of clones, roughly three quarters of them singletons. Findings of the study overall: In blood, TCR clones derived from the tumor expanded after radiotherapy plus ipilimumab. Together with interferon-beta, which increased in serum after radiation, early dynamic changes in blood T cell clones were reportedly the best predictors of response.

Germline CDR1 reads ENHRY; CDR2 reads SYGVKD. There are 18 residues in the CDR3. Trimming removed 3 bases from V and 2 bases from J; junction bases left unmatched: 13. Sequencing was performed on peripheral blood, taken from a patient treated with radiotherapy plus ipilimumab. The chain combines TRBV10-3 with TRBJ2-7; 10 nucleotides line up with TRBD1. The sequence was obtained from a human donor with non-small cell lung cancer whose response to radiotherapy plus ipilimumab could not be evaluated. The CDR3 loop reads CAISDSRDRGPRPYEQYF. The CDR3 DNA sequence: TGTGCCATCAGTGATTCCCGGGACAGGGGACCGAGACCCTACGAGCAGTACTTC.